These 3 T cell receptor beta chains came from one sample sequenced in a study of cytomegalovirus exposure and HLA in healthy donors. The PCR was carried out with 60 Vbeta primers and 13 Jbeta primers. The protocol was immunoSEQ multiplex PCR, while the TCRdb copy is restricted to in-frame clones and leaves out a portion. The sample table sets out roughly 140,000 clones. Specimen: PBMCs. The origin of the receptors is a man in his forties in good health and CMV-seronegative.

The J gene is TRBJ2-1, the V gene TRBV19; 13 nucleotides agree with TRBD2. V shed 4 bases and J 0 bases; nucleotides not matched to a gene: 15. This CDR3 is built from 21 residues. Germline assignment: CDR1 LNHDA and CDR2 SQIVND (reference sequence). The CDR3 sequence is CASSKSMGTSGASSSYNEQFF. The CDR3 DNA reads TGTGCCAGTAGTAAATCGATGGGGACTAGCGGGGCCTCTAGCTCCTACAATGAGCAGTTCTTC. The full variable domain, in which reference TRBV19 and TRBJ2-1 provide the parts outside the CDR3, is DGGITQSPKYLFRKEGQNVTLSCEQNLNHDAMYWYRQDPGQGLRLIYYSQIVNDFQKGDIAEGYSVSREKKESFPLTVTSAQKNPTAFYLCASSKSMGTSGASSSYNEQFFGPGTRLTVL.

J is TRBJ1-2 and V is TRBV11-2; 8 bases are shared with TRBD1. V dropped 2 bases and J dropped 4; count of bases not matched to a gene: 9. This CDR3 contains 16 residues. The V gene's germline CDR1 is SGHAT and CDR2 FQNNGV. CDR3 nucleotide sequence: TGTGCCAGCAGCTTAACCGGGACAGGTGGACTCTATGGCTACACCTTC. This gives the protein CASSLTGTGGLYGYTF.

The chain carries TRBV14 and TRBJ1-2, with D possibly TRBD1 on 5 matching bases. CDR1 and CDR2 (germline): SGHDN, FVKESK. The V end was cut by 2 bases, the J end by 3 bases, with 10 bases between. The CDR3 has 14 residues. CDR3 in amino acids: CASSQQRGDYGYTF. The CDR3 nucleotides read TGTGCCAGCAGCCAACAACGGGGGGACTATGGCTACACCTTC.